This is a list of T cell receptor beta chains from one sample in a study of early T cells in non-severe SARS-CoV-2 infection. TCRdb re-called the 5' RACE reads with MiXCR, one entry per CDR3 protein. The sample lists fewer than 110,000 distinct CDR3 sequences; around 10% were seen once. The sequencing sample was made of whole blood. The source of these receptors is an adult who was a healthcare worker with PCR-confirmed SARS-CoV-2 infection or an uninfected control (not recorded which). Both conserved end residues are part of each CDR3. A D gene is named only where the DNA matches it firmly. Rows give clone size only sometimes, using once, few, many, or a class for an expanded clone.

v_gene	j_gene	abundance	len	d_gene	CDR3aa	CDR3nt
TRBV11-2	TRBJ1-4	many	14	-	CASSLFLRDEKLFF	TGTGCCAGCAGCTTATTTCTTCGGGATGAAAAACTGTTTTTT
TRBV2	TRBJ1-3	few	17	TRBD1	CASSEDYQGAYGNTIYF	TGTGCCAGCAGTGAAGACTATCAGGGGGCGTATGGAAACACCATATATTTT
TRBV20-1	TRBJ1-5	-	12	-	CSAQEPNQPQHF	TGCAGTGCTCAGGAGCCGAATCAGCCCCAGCATTTT
TRBV13	TRBJ2-7	few	15	TRBD1	CASSSQGSGHYEQYF	TGTGCCAGCAGCTCACAGGGGTCGGGCCACTACGAGCAGTACTTC
TRBV20-1	TRBJ2-5	many	10	-	CSVGGETQYF	TGCAGTGTCGGGGGAGAGACCCAGTACTTC
TRBV3-1	TRBJ2-4	-	18	-	CASSQEWPADVAKNIQYF	TGTGCCAGCAGCCAAGAGTGGCCAGCCGATGTAGCCAAAAACATTCAGTACTTC
TRBV13	TRBJ2-1	many	11	-	CASSFYIEQFF	TGTGCCAGCAGCTTCTATATTGAGCAGTTCTTC
TRBV12-3/TRBV12-4	TRBJ1-5	many	13	-	CASSFRIAQTQHF	TGTGCCAGCAGTTTTAGGATAGCTCAGACCCAGCATTTT
TRBV21-1	TRBJ2-7	-	17	-	CASSKDGRQRSSYEQYF	TGTGCCAGCAGCAAAGATGGTCGGCAGAGGAGCTCCTACGAGCAGTACTTC
TRBV7-2	TRBJ2-5	-	14	TRBD2	CASRALADQETQYF	TGTGCCAGCAGGGCCCTAGCGGACCAAGAGACCCAGTACTTC
TRBV28	TRBJ2-7	many	14	-	CASSFGDSSYEQYF	TGTGCCAGCAGTTTTGGTGACAGCTCCTACGAGCAGTACTTC